Listed below are T cell receptor beta chains from one sample, sequenced in a study of glioma-infiltrating T cells after dendritic cell vaccination. Here immunoSEQ multiplex PCR was the method, and the copy in TCRdb shows in-frame clones only, minus some. The table records tens of thousands of clones, about four fifths of them present only once. Sample: blood, taken before dendritic cell vaccination. These receptors originate from a human donor with glioblastoma. The conserved cysteine and the conserved F or W are not part of the CDR3 here.

j_call	v_call	cdr3_aa
TRBJ1-1	TRBV30	AWSVYLRTGGRTEAF
TRBJ1-1	TRBV19	ASSSRQDTEAF
TRBJ1-3	TRBV6-5	ASSQGVQRNTIY
TRBJ2-3	TRBV5-6	ASSPPTSGSDTQY
TRBJ1-2	TRBV9	ASSVATGVTLFNGYT
TRBJ2-1	TRBV7-2	ASSPSGRHKNEQF
TRBJ2-7	TRBV2	ASSRLAGVFEQY
TRBJ2-2	TRBV27	ASSPGDRYTGELF
TRBJ2-4	TRBV11-2	ASSQDRGLRSLQY
TRBJ2-1	TRBV7-9	ASSPWAAGRQF
TRBJ2-5	TRBV7-3	ASSLTPGGGETQY
TRBJ1-1	TRBV5-1	ASSTDRLAEAF
TRBJ2-3	TRBV2	ASSADRGRADTQY
TRBJ2-1	TRBV5-1	ASSLQGHEQF
TRBJ2-2	TRBV9	ASDPGTGSTGELF
TRBJ2-1	TRBV25-1	ASSEPTYYRGQGNEQF
TRBJ2-1	TRBV11-2	ASSLMAGGRGEQF
TRBJ2-2	TRBV7-9	ASSQGINTGELF
TRBJ2-3	TRBV7-8	ASSPWTSGRAGEGDTQY
TRBJ1-2	TRBV11-2	ASRDSYRGIRYGYT
TRBJ1-1	TRBV14	ASSPSVGDTEAF
TRBJ1-1	TRBV18	ASSLAWAGNTEAF
.	TRBV27	AIGLDYEQY
TRBJ1-1	TRBV10-3	ATRTGGGGYEAF
TRBJ2-1	TRBV10-3	ALKTSGGHEQF
TRBJ1-4	TRBV15	ATSRDIQGLNEKLF
TRBJ2-2	TRBV11-2	ASSPGQLNTGELF
TRBJ1-4	TRBV4-1	ASSREEGEKLF
TRBJ1-2	TRBV10-3	AISDGVGGVGGYT
TRBJ2-2	TRBV30	ASKQGSNTGELF
TRBJ2-6	TRBV23-1	VRGGTRSSGANVLT
TRBJ2-1	TRBV19	ASSFGLYNEQF
TRBJ1-2	TRBV10-1	ATQGLNYGYT
TRBJ1-4	TRBV27	ASSWGGAGNEKLF
TRBJ2-7	TRBV6-5	ASSYPIEEQY
TRBJ1-2	TRBV29-1	SVGEPGTGSHGYT
TRBJ1-1	TRBV19	ASISDRYTEAF
TRBJ1-1	TRBV19	ASSWTPLNTEAF
TRBJ2-7	TRBV29-1	SVWSQGTNEQY
TRBJ2-1	TRBV5-4	ASSLGEGLAGYNEQF
TRBJ2-3	TRBV2	AGGQGFTDTQY
TRBJ2-1	TRBV7-3	ASSRDRVVNEQF
TRBJ2-6	TRBV23-1	ASSRQDRGVGANVLT
TRBJ2-2	TRBV7-3	ASSQTLTHTGELF
TRBJ2-1	TRBV15	ATSSSGRYNEQF
TRBJ2-3	TRBV2	ASSASSGSISTQY
TRBJ2-5	TRBV28	ASSPTGGETQY